Below, 31 T cell receptor beta chains from the same sample are listed, as sequenced in a study of vaccination and CD4 T cells after COVID-19. Oncomine TCR Beta short-read sequencing was applied to DNA from cultured CD4+ T cells. In TCRdb, the PCR reads were re-called with MiXCR into one record per CDR3 protein. The data hold approximately 16,000 distinct CDR3 sequences, with roughly 34% observed a single time. The antigens for these receptors are not known. Treatment denoted: approximately 10-day PBMC culture with coronavirus spike peptide pools or control peptides (ViraFEST assay). Sample: CD4+ T cells from blood, cultured in vitro. Every receptor here comes from a human donor who had recovered from COVID-19.

V is TRBV2 and J is TRBJ2-7; unclear D gene. This CDR3 has 11 amino acids. V lost 6 bases to trimming and J lost 2 bases, with 5 bases between them. The germline gives CDR1 SNHLY, CDR2 FYNNEI. CDR3 nucleotide sequence: TGTGCCAGCAGGATGACCTACGAGCAGTACTTC. Its translation is CASRMTYEQYF.

The genes are TRBV6-2 or TRBV6-3 and TRBJ2-2; a weak D match, TRBD2 (5 bases). The germline V and J ends were trimmed by 6 bases and 1 base, with 15 bases remaining between them. Germline V gives CDR1 MNHEY, CDR2 SVGEGT. CDR3 length equals 16 residues. In DNA form, the CDR3 reads TGTGCCAGCAGCCCCGGAGGTAGCTTGAACACCGGGGAGCTGTTTTTT. Amino acid sequence: CASSPGGSLNTGELFF.

The V call is TRBV12-3 or TRBV12-4, the J call TRBJ2-7, with D unresolved. Deletions cut 6 bases from V and 4 bases from J, with 16 bases between. This CDR3 is 14 amino acids long. The DNA for the CDR3 is TGTGCCAGCAGCCGGTCTAGAGTTGGGTACGAGCAGTACTTC. This gives the protein CASSRSRVGYEQYF.

Concerning this clonotype: A junction end diverges from the germline sequence, so it may reflect a read error. The chain couples TRBV19 to TRBJ2-3, with a possible D match to TRBD2 (5 bases). The CDR3 is 12 residues long. Looked up from germline, CDR1 is LNHDA and CDR2 is SQIVND (reference sequence). For the CDR3, the DNA is TGCCTTCTTTGGGAGAACACAGATACGCAGTATTTT. This sequence encodes CLLWENTDTQYF.

V and J are TRBV20-1 and TRBJ2-3; 8 bases map to TRBD2. V lost 1 base, J lost 4 bases, and 13 bases stayed unmatched. The CDR3 has 17 amino acids. Germline CDR1 is DFQATT and CDR2 is SNEGSKA (reference sequence). CDR3 in amino acids: CSARVPQVSGNADTQYF. CDR3 sequence (DNA): TGCAGTGCTAGAGTCCCCCAAGTTAGCGGGAACGCAGATACGCAGTATTTT.

The V and J genes are TRBV27 and TRBJ2-1, with 8 positions matching TRBD1. J was trimmed by 3 bases and V by 8 bases; bases with no gene match: 6. Germline V CDR1 and CDR2: MNHEY, SMNVEV (reference sequence). CDR3 length: 14 amino acids. In nucleotides, the CDR3 is TGTGCCAGCGGGCTGGGACAGGTCTACAATGAGCAGTTCTTC. It is translated as CASGLGQVYNEQFF.

This clonotype was seen more than once but under ten times. The chain employs TRBV24-1 and TRBJ2-1; a weak D match, TRBD2 (6 bases). The CDR3 length is 13 residues. Germline V gene lookup returns CDR1 KGHDR and CDR2 SFDVKD. V was trimmed by 5 bases and J by 7 bases, leaving 11 bases between them. CDR3 coding DNA: TGTGCCACCAGTGCCGGGACTCGTAATGAGCAGTTCTTC. This translates into CATSAGTRNEQFF.

The J gene is TRBJ2-5, the V gene TRBV7-9; 8 bases map to TRBD1. Germline-derived CDR1 and CDR2 are SEHNR and FQNEAQ (reference sequence). Trimming at V came to 4 bases and at J to 4 bases, leaving 5 bases not matched to a gene. The CDR3 consists of 14 residues. The CDR3 DNA follows: TGTGCCAGCAGCTCGCGGACAGGGCGAGAGACCCAGTACTTC. Translated, it gives CASSSRTGRETQYF.

In this sample, this clonotype turned up a few times. V is TRBV2 and J is TRBJ2-7, with D unresolved. V was trimmed by 6 bases and J by 2 bases, leaving 8 bases between them. CDR3 size: 12 residues. Per the germline V gene, CDR1 is SNHLY and CDR2 is FYNNEI. The CDR3 loop is CASSPAAYEQYF. The CDR3 region has the DNA TGTGCCAGCAGCCCCGCGGCCTACGAGCAGTACTTC.

The chain carries TRBV18 and TRBJ1-2, with D unclear. The CDR3 spans 15 residues. Trimming took off 4 bases at V and 3 bases at J, with 15 bases between the two ends. Germline CDR1 and CDR2: KGHSH and LQKENI. CDR3 nucleotides: TGTGCCAGCTCACGCCAGAACACGGCCGACTATGGCTACACCTTC. Encoded protein: CASSRQNTADYGYTF.

The chain uses TRBV2 and TRBJ1-1; TRBD1 is a possible D gene (5 bases). This CDR3 contains 15 residues. Germline V CDR1 and CDR2: SNHLY, FYNNEI. The ends were cut back, 6 bases at V and 1 base at J, with 15 bases in the middle. Here the CDR3 DNA reads TGTGCCAGCAGGGACCAGCTTACAGGGAACACTGAAGCTTTCTTT. It codes for CASRDQLTGNTEAFF.

The chain couples TRBV19 to TRBJ2-5; D unresolved. V lost 4 bases, J lost 3 bases, and 3 bases lay in between. The CDR3 consists of 11 residues. CDR1 and CDR2 (germline): LNHDA, SQIVND (reference sequence). The CDR3 reads CASSREETQYF. The CDR3 nucleotides are TGTGCCAGTAGTAGGGAAGAGACCCAGTACTTC.

This chain uses TRBV7-9 with TRBJ2-1, with 12 bases identical to TRBD2. The CDR3 covers 15 residues. Germline V gene data show CDR1 as SEHNR and CDR2 as FQNEAQ (reference sequence). V lost 5 bases to trimming and J lost 6 bases; unmatched junction nucleotides: 5. This chain's CDR3 is CASSVLAGGVNEQFF. For the CDR3, the DNA is TGTGCCAGCAGCGTACTAGCGGGAGGTGTCAATGAGCAGTTCTTC.

This clonotype has a handful of counts. V gene TRBV12-3 or TRBV12-4 combines with J gene TRBJ1-6; D not resolved. V lost 3 bases to trimming and J lost 2 bases, with 8 bases between them. This CDR3 is built from 15 residues. CDR3 in DNA: TGTGCCAGCAGTTTCCGGGGTGCCTATAATTCACCCCTCCACTTT. Protein sequence: CASSFRGAYNSPLHF.

Only one count was recorded for this clonotype. This chain joins TRBV20-1 and TRBJ2-7; TRBD1 matches 9 bases. The V gene's germline CDR1 is DFQATT and CDR2 SNEGSKA (reference sequence). Trimming removed 1 base from V and 4 bases from J; junction bases left unmatched: 8. This CDR3 contains 15 residues. The CDR3 region is CSARAPGTGIYEQYF. In DNA form, the CDR3 reads TGCAGTGCTAGAGCCCCCGGGACAGGGATTTACGAGCAGTACTTC.

There are a few counts of this clonotype. The chain has TRBV14 and TRBJ1-6, with D unresolved. The CDR3 loop spans 14 amino acids. V lost 4 bases and J 9 bases, leaving 13 bases between the germline ends. Germline-derived CDR1 and CDR2 are SGHDN and FVKESK. In nucleotides, the CDR3 is TGTGCCAGCAGCCTCCGACCGCTACTTTCACCCCTCCACTTT. As protein: CASSLRPLLSPLHF.

This clonotype came up a few times. The chain recombines TRBV27 with TRBJ1-2, with 7 bases lining up with TRBD1. V was pared by 5 bases and J by 4 bases, with 4 bases of the junction left unmatched. The CDR3 contains 13 residues. Germline V lookup: CDR1 MNHEY, CDR2 SMNVEV (reference sequence). In nucleotides, the CDR3 is TGTGCCAGCAGTGCCCGGGACAGCTATGGCTACACCTTC. Amino acid sequence: CASSARDSYGYTF.

V gene TRBV27 combines with J gene TRBJ2-3, with TRBD2 matching over 9 bases. Losses at the gene ends were 3 bases for V and 4 bases for J; bases not matched to a gene: 8. This CDR3 region has 16 residues. Germline values: CDR1 MNHEY, CDR2 SMNVEV (reference sequence). CDR3 region: CASSLMAGGPADTQYF. In nucleotides, the CDR3 is TGTGCCAGCAGTTTGATGGCGGGAGGGCCAGCAGATACGCAGTATTTT.

This clonotype was picked up a small number of times. The chain is built from TRBV10-3 and TRBJ1-2, with a possible D match to TRBD1 (6 bases). CDR3 length equals 13 residues. V lost 5 bases and J 3 bases, leaving 10 bases between the germline ends. The germline gives CDR1 ENHRY, CDR2 SYGVKD. The DNA for the CDR3 is TGTGCCATCAGTTCGACAGGCGACTATGGCTACACCTTC. Amino acids: CAISSTGDYGYTF.

This clonotype was observed a few times. This chain links TRBV20-1 with TRBJ2-5; tentative D call: TRBD2 (5 bases). The CDR3 extends over 16 amino acids. Germline CDR1 reads DFQATT; CDR2 reads SNEGSKA (reference sequence). Trimming left V 0 bases short and J 4 bases short, with 18 bases between. The CDR3 region is CSARDPPVKRRETQYF. The CDR3 nucleotides are TGCAGTGCTAGAGACCCTCCAGTGAAGCGGAGAGAGACCCAGTACTTC.

The genes are TRBV10-3 and TRBJ2-7; 11 bases agree with TRBD1. Germline V gene lookup returns CDR1 ENHRY and CDR2 SYGVKD. This CDR3 is built from 15 residues. J gave up 4 bases and V 6 bases, and 8 bases lay outside the gene matches. The CDR3 loop reads CAISDRDRGKYEQYF. In DNA, the CDR3 is TGTGCCATCAGCGACCGGGACAGGGGGAAATACGAGCAGTACTTC.

The gene calls are TRBV7-2 and TRBJ2-2; 11 nucleotides line up with TRBD2. J lost 8 bases, V lost 5 bases, and 10 bases had no gene match. The CDR3 has 16 amino acids. Per germline, CDR1 SGHTA and CDR2 FQGNSA. CDR3: CASSRFSGRGSGELFF. The CDR3 DNA is TGTGCCAGCAGCCGCTTTAGCGGGAGGGGATCTGGGGAGCTGTTTTTT.

This rearrangement joins TRBV6-1 to TRBJ2-7; 9 nucleotides align to TRBD1. From germline, CDR1 is MNHNS and CDR2 SASEGT. J gave up 1 base and V 4 bases, and 8 bases lay outside the gene matches. The CDR3 is 16 amino acids. The CDR3 coding sequence is TGTGCCAGCAGTGGAGGACAGGGGACGTGGTCCTACGAGCAGTACTTC. It yields the protein CASSGGQGTWSYEQYF.

The count of this clonotype is one. J is TRBJ1-5 and V is TRBV5-1; maybe TRBD1 (5 bases). There are 16 residues in the CDR3. Germline assignment: CDR1 SGHRS and CDR2 YFSETQ. Trimming stripped 4 bases from V and 7 bases from J, with 21 bases between. The CDR3 protein is CASSPQDRGNWQPQHF. CDR3 nucleotides: TGCGCCAGCAGCCCCCAAGACCGGGGCAATTGGCAGCCCCAGCATTTT.

This clonotype was counted between two and nine times. CDR3 nucleotide sequence: TGTGCCAGCAGCTACCGGAACACAGATACGCAGTATTTT. This gives the protein CASSYRNTDTQYF. V gene TRBV7-2 combines with J gene TRBJ2-3; D uncertain. The CDR3 length is 13 residues. V was clipped by 4 bases and J by 2 bases, with 7 bases between them. CDR1 is SGHTA and CDR2 is FQGNSA in the germline V gene.

The V call is TRBV4-1, the J call TRBJ2-3, with 8 bases that match TRBD2. This CDR3 spans 15 amino acids. V dropped 8 bases and J dropped 6; count of bases not matched to a gene: 13. Germline loops: CDR1 MGHRA, CDR2 YSYEKL. CDR3 amino acids: CASYSGKGGKDTQYF. The CDR3 bases are TGCGCCAGCTATAGCGGGAAGGGAGGCAAGGATACGCAGTATTTT.

The rearrangement uses TRBV6-1 and TRBJ2-5, with D tentatively TRBD2 (5 bases). The CDR3 totals 13 residues. CDR1 is MNHNS, CDR2 SASEGT, per germline. The V gene lost 5 bases and the J gene lost 4 bases, with 11 bases spanning the gap. CDR3 sequence (DNA): TGTGCCAGCAGTATAGGAGGCAGAGAGACCCAGTACTTC. This encodes CASSIGGRETQYF.

J is TRBJ2-7 and V is TRBV6-2 or TRBV6-3, with 10 bases lining up with TRBD2. The length of the CDR3 is 18 residues. Germline V gives CDR1 MNHEY, CDR2 SVGEGT. V was clipped by 5 bases and J by 1 base; unmatched bases: 14. DNA for the CDR3: TGTGCCAGCAGTCCCAGAGTTACCCTAGCGGGAGTTTCCTACGAGCAGTACTTC. Its translation: CASSPRVTLAGVSYEQYF.

The table lists this clonotype with a few counts. The chain links TRBV28 to TRBJ2-7, with 10 bases aligning to TRBD2. With V trimmed by 6 bases and J by 6 bases, 5 bases remained unmatched. The germline V gene has CDR1 MDHEN and CDR2 SYDVKM. The CDR3 consists of 13 residues. The CDR3 sequence is CASRRRTSGEQYF. CDR3 coding DNA: TGTGCCAGCAGGCGTCGGACTAGCGGCGAGCAGTACTTC.

This chain links TRBV5-1 with TRBJ2-5; the D gene is possibly TRBD2 (5 bases). CDR1 and CDR2 from the germline V gene are SGHRS and YFSETQ. Trimming cost V 1 base and J 4 bases, with 8 bases left between them. The CDR3 consists of 13 residues. The chain's CDR3 is CASSLFGRETQYF. CDR3 nucleotide sequence: TGCGCCAGCAGCTTGTTTGGGAGAGAGACCCAGTACTTC. The full variable domain, completed using reference TRBV5-1 and TRBJ2-5, is KAGVTQTPRYLIKTRGQQVTLSCSPISGHRSVSWYQQTPGQGLQFLFEYFSETQRNKGNFPGRFSGRQFSNSRSEMNVSTLELGDSALYLCASSLFGRETQYFGPGTRLLVL.

As DNA, the CDR3 is TGCAGCGTTGCTAAGGGCCAAGTAGGAGATACGCAGTATTTT. Protein product: CSVAKGQVGDTQYF. This chain uses TRBV29-1 with TRBJ2-3; D gene unclear. Looked up from germline, CDR1 is SQVTM and CDR2 is ANQGSEA. The CDR3 length is 14 residues. Trimming took 4 bases from V and 5 from J, leaving 16 bases between them.